This entry lists 5 T cell receptor beta chains sequenced from one sample in a study of blood T cell repertoires in COVID-19. Method: immunoSEQ multiplex PCR; TCRdb's copy keeps in-frame clones and lacks some. The table shows approximately 210,000 clones, with approximately 82% occurring only once. The specimen sequenced was peripheral blood. Source of these receptors: a woman between 50 and 59 years old with acute or convalescent COVID-19.

The chain employs TRBV18 and TRBJ2-7; 9 nucleotides line up with TRBD1. Germline V gene data show CDR1 as KGHSH and CDR2 as LQKENI. V trimming: 2 bases; J trimming: 7 bases; junction bases outside the gene matches: 15. This CDR3 has 17 amino acids. In DNA, the CDR3 is TGTGCCAGCTCACCAGGCGGGACCGGGACAGGGTTGCGGGAGCAGTACTTC. Protein sequence: CASSPGGTGTGLREQYF.

The chain couples TRBV24-1 to TRBJ2-1; D is unclear. The CDR3 runs 15 residues. V was clipped by 3 bases and J by 8 bases, with 16 bases between them. Germline V gives CDR1 KGHDR, CDR2 SFDVKD. CDR3: CATSDPEESGHEQFF. Written as DNA, the CDR3 is TGTGCCACCAGTGATCCTGAGGAGTCGGGTCATGAGCAGTTCTTC.

This clone has only one observation. The genes are TRBV6-5 and TRBJ2-1; TRBD2 is a possible D gene (6 bases). CDR3 size: 12 residues. V lost 8 bases, J lost 9 bases, and 14 bases lay in between. Germline lookup yields CDR1 MNHEY and CDR2 SVGAGI. CDR3: CASRREQGEQFF. The CDR3, as DNA: TGTGCCAGCCGACGGGAGCAGGGTGAGCAGTTCTTC.

The chain combines TRBV2 with TRBJ2-7; 7 positions agree with TRBD1. Germline lookup yields CDR1 SNHLY and CDR2 FYNNEI. This CDR3 has 15 amino acids. V gave up 5 bases and J gave up 5 bases; unmatched junction bases: 12. The chain's CDR3 is CASSPYRGPKDEQYF. The DNA of the CDR3 is TGTGCCAGCAGTCCCTACAGGGGTCCTAAGGACGAGCAGTACTTC.

The CDR3 sequence is CASSPLFGVSVETQYF. Here the CDR3 DNA reads TGTGCCAGCAGCCCCCTGTTCGGGGTATCGGTAGAGACCCAGTACTTC. This chain links TRBV14 with TRBJ2-5; D possibly corresponds to TRBD2 (5 bases). Trimming pared 4 bases from V and 4 bases from J, leaving 19 bases between. The germline CDR1 and CDR2 sequences are SGHDN and FVKESK. There are 16 residues in the CDR3.